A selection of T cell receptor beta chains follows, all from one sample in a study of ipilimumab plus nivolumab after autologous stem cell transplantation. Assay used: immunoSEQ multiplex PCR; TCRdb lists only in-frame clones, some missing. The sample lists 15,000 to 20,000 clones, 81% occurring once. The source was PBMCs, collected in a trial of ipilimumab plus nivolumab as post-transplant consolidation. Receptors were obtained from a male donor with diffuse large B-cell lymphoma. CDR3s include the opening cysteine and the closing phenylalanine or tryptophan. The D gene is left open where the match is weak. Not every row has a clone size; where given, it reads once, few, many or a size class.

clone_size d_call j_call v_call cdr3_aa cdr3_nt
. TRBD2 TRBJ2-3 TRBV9 CASSVGSGGRTDTQYF TGTGCCAGCAGCGTTGGTAGCGGGGGGCGCACAGATACGCAGTATTTT
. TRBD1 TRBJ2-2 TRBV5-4 CASRTGGAGTGELFF TGTGCCAGCAGAACAGGGGGCGCGGGCACCGGGGAGCTGTTTTTT
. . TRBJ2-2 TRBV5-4 CASRYTGIGTGELFF TGTGCCAGCAGGTACACAGGGATAGGCACCGGGGAGCTGTTTTTT
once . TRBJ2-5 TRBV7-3 CASSRSGAETQYF TGTGCCAGCAGCCGTAGCGGTGCGGAGACCCAGTACTTC
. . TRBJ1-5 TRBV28 CASSFGRAGQPQHF TGTGCCAGCAGTTTTGGCAGGGCTGGGCAGCCCCAGCATTTT
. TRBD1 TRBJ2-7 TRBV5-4 CASTFRTGGESEQYF TGTGCCAGCACCTTCCGGACAGGGGGCGAAAGCGAGCAGTACTTC
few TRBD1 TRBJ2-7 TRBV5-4 CASGDRDAAYEQYF TGTGCCAGCGGAGACAGGGATGCGGCCTACGAGCAGTACTTC
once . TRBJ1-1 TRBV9 CASSVVPTNTEAFF TGTGCCAGCAGCGTAGTCCCAACTAACACTGAAGCTTTCTTT
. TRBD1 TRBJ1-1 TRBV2 CASSGNTGVPTEAFF TGTGCCAGCAGTGGTAATACAGGGGTACCTACTGAAGCTTTCTTT
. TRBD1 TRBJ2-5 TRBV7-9 CASSFLLGGDETQYF TGTGCCAGCAGCTTTCTATTAGGGGGCGACGAGACCCAGTACTTC
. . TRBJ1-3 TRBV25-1 CASSEVGGTGNTIYF TGTGCCAGCAGTGAAGTCGGAGGGACTGGAAACACCATATATTTT
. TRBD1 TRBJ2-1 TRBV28 CASRGDRDYNEQFF TGTGCCAGCAGGGGGGACAGGGATTACAATGAGCAGTTCTTC
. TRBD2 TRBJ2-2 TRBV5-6 CASSLGLAGDLGELFF TGTGCCAGCAGCTTGGGACTAGCGGGGGATCTCGGGGAGCTGTTTTTT
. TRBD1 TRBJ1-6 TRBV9 CASSLQTGSNSPLHF TGTGCCAGCAGCCTACAGACAGGGAGTAATTCACCCCTCCACTTT
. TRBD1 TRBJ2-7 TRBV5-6 CASSLGQGKGEQYF TGTGCCAGCAGCTTGGGACAGGGAAAAGGGGAGCAGTACTTC
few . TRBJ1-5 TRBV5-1 CASSLEWLGGHF TGCGCCAGCAGCTTGGAGTGGCTGGGAGGGCATTTT
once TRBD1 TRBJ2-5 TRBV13 CASSRMGQDGETQYF TGTGCCAGCAGCCGAATGGGACAGGATGGTGAGACCCAGTACTTC
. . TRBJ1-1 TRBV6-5 CASSYQRGRLNTEAFF TGTGCCAGCAGTTACCAAAGGGGCCGCTTGAACACTGAAGCTTTCTTT
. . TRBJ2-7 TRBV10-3 CAIRGSSYEQYF TGTGCCATCAGGGGGAGCTCCTACGAGCAGTACTTC
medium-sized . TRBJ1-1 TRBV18 CASSPPRRRALISMNTEAFF TGTGCCAGCTCACCACCGCGGAGGAGGGCCCTAATCAGTATGAACACTGAAGCTTTCTTT
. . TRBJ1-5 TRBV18 CASSPDSYQPQHF TGTGCCAGCTCACCAGACAGTTATCAGCCCCAGCATTTT
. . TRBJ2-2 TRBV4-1 CASSQVRAGELFF TGCGCCAGCAGCCAAGTAAGGGCCGGGGAGCTGTTTTTT
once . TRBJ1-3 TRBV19 CASSIALDRRSGNTIYF TGTGCCAGTAGTATAGCCCTGGACCGGCGCTCTGGAAACACCATATATTTT
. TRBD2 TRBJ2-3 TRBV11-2 CASSLPAAGAFTDTQYF TGTGCCAGCAGCCTCCCGGCAGCGGGGGCCTTCACAGATACGCAGTATTTT
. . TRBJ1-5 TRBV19 CASSSTKDAVDQPQHF TGTGCCAGTAGTTCCACCAAGGACGCGGTGGATCAGCCCCAGCATTTT
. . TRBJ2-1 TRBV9 CASSPEGGSHNEQFF TGTGCCAGCAGCCCCGAGGGGGGCAGTCACAATGAGCAGTTCTTC
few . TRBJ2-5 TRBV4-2 CASSQDGYRAQETQYF TGTGCCAGCAGCCAAGATGGGTACAGGGCTCAAGAGACCCAGTACTTC
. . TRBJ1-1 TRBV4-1 CASSQVDVYTEAFF TGCGCCAGCAGCCAAGTGGATGTTTACACTGAAGCTTTCTTT
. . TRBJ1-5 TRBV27 CARDLRPQHF TGTGCCAGAGACCTTCGGCCCCAGCATTTT
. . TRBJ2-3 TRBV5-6 CASSFVDGGIIDTQYF TGTGCCAGCAGCTTCGTTGACGGGGGAATCATAGATACGCAGTATTTT
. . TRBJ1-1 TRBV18 CASSPRPSDRGAFF TGTGCCAGCTCACCTAGACCCTCGGACCGCGGAGCTTTCTTT
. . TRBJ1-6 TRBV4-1 CASSPDTSRPLHF TGCGCCAGCAGCCCTGACACCTCGAGACCCCTCCACTTT
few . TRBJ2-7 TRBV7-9 CASSLIEATSEQYF TGTGCCAGCAGCTTAATAGAGGCCACCAGTGAGCAGTACTTC
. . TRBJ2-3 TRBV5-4 CASSLGVSASDTQYF TGTGCCAGCAGCCTCGGGGTCTCCGCTTCAGATACGCAGTATTTT
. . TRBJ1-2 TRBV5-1 CASSLVTGVFNYGHTF TGCGCCAGCAGCTTGGTTACCGGGGTTTTTAACTATGGCCACACCTTC
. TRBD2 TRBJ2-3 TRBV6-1 CASSETSGGVDTQYF TGTGCCAGCAGTGAAACTAGCGGGGGGGTAGATACGCAGTATTTT
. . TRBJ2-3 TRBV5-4 CASSLDGRGALPDTQYF TGTGCCAGCAGCTTAGATGGTCGGGGGGCATTACCAGATACGCAGTATTTT
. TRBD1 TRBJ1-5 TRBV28 CASSLFRGHQPQHF TGTGCCAGCAGTTTATTCAGGGGGCATCAGCCCCAGCATTTT
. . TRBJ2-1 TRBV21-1 CASPGTSGYNEQFF TGTGCCAGCCCGGGGACTAGCGGTTACAATGAGCAGTTCTTC
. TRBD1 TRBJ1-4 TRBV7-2 CASSQGQGEKLFF TGTGCCAGCAGCCAAGGACAGGGCGAAAAACTGTTTTTT
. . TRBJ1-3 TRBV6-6 CASSEGIAGNTIYF TGTGCCAGCTCTGAGGGGATAGCAGGAAACACCATATATTTT
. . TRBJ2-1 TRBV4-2 CASSHSGSRDNEQFF TGTGCCAGCAGCCATAGTGGGAGTAGGGACAATGAGCAGTTCTTC
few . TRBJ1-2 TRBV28 CASSLLAGGYTF TGTGCCAGCAGTTTATTAGCCGGGGGCTACACCTTC
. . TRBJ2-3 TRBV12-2 CASRLWTSGGAVQDTQYF TGTGCAAGTCGCTTATGGACTAGCGGGGGTGCAGTGCAAGATACGCAGTATTTT
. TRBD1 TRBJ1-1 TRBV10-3 CAIAQKGGEQAFF TGTGCCATCGCACAAAAAGGGGGCGAACAAGCTTTCTTT
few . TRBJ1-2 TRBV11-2 CASSLEGYGYTF TGTGCCAGCAGCTTAGAAGGGTATGGCTACACCTTC
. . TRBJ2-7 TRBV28 CASSLVQTYEQYF TGTGCCAGCAGTTTGGTCCAAACCTACGAGCAGTACTTC
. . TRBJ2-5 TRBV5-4 CASSTGAPQETQYF TGTGCCAGCAGTACCGGGGCCCCCCAAGAGACCCAGTACTTC
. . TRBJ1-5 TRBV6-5 CASHGEGSNQPQHF TGTGCCAGCCACGGGGAGGGCAGCAATCAGCCCCAGCATTTT
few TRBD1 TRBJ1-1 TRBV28 CASSWKSLGQGETEAFF TGTGCCAGCAGTTGGAAATCCCTGGGGCAGGGGGAAACTGAAGCTTTCTTT
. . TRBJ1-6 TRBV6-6 CASSYSTRVRDSPLHF TGTGCCAGCAGTTACTCGACGCGGGTTAGAGATTCACCCCTCCACTTT
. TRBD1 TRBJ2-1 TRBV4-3 CASSQDRGTGAYNEQFF TGCGCCAGCAGCCAAGATCGGGGGACAGGGGCCTACAATGAGCAGTTCTTC
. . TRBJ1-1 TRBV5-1 CASSFSGSANTEAFF TGCGCCAGCAGCTTTTCGGGGAGTGCGAACACTGAAGCTTTCTTT